This TCR beta chain appears in the sequencing data of a study of immune evolution from preneoplasia to lung adenocarcinoma. Study conclusions and caveats: Later-stage lesions seemingly showed higher T cell density and diversity than normal lung.

To note about this clone: What it recognizes is unknown.

Sequencing was performed with immunoSEQ multiplex PCR; in TCRdb, only in-frame clones are kept and a portion is missing. Of about 6,500 clones in the sample, less than 75% were seen once. This CDR3 has 13 residues. Germline CDR1 and CDR2: SGHRS and YFSETQ. Trimming removed 2 bases at V and 4 bases at J, with 7 bases between. The receptor was isolated from an older donor with lung adenocarcinoma. The chain is built from TRBV5-1 and TRBJ1-5; D is perhaps TRBD1 (6 bases). Specimen: FFPE lung adenocarcinoma in situ tissue. CDR3 residues: CASSLQGNQPQHF. The DNA for the CDR3 is TGCGCCAGCAGCTTACAGGGTAATCAGCCCCAGCATTTT.